Listed below are T cell receptor beta chains from one sample, sequenced in a study of T cell changes during pregnancy in multiple sclerosis. TCRdb's table, derived via immunoSEQ multiplex PCR, lists solely in-frame clones and lacks some. The table has roughly 80,000 clones, 90% to 95% seen once. The sequenced sample was peripheral blood, obtained in the first trimester of pregnancy. The receptors stem from a female donor with multiple sclerosis, enrolled in a pregnancy study. Both conserved end residues are part of each CDR3. The order of the fields is clone size, J gene, V gene, D gene, CDR3 DNA, CDR3 protein. The D gene is left open where the match is weak. Not every row has a clone size; where given, it reads once, few, many or a size class.

size: NA
J: TRBJ1-4
V: TRBV19
D: NA
DNA: TGTGCCTCATCGGGACAACCTGCAACTAATGAAAAACTGTTTTTT
CDR3: CASSGQPATNEKLFF

size: few
J: TRBJ1-1
V: TRBV7-9
D: NA
DNA: TGTGCCGCGGGATACAGGAACACTGAAGCTTTCTTT
CDR3: CAAGYRNTEAFF

size: NA
J: TRBJ1-2
V: TRBV2
D: TRBD1
DNA: TGTGCCAGCAGTGAATTAGGACAGGACGCCACTAACTATGGCTACACCTTC
CDR3: CASSELGQDATNYGYTF

size: once
J: TRBJ1-1
V: TRBV5-4
D: NA
DNA: TGTGCCAGCAGCTTGTCAGGGAGGATTATGGAAGCTTTCTTT
CDR3: CASSLSGRIMEAFF

size: NA
J: TRBJ1-1
V: TRBV6-4
D: NA
DNA: TGTGCCAGCAACCAGGGGAGAGGCACTGAAGCTTTCTTT
CDR3: CASNQGRGTEAFF

size: NA
J: TRBJ1-2
V: TRBV28
D: NA
DNA: TGTGCCAGCAGACTTACAGGGAATCCTAACTATGGCTACACCTTC
CDR3: CASRLTGNPNYGYTF

size: NA
J: TRBJ1-1
V: TRBV4-2
D: NA
DNA: TGTGCCAGCAGCCCCGAAGGTACAGTCAGGGACATGAACACTGAAGCTTTCTTT
CDR3: CASSPEGTVRDMNTEAFF

size: NA
J: TRBJ2-7
V: TRBV4-1
D: NA
DNA: TGCGCCAGCAGCCAAGATAGGTTCCAGGGCTTAGGGTACTTC
CDR3: CASSQDRFQGLGYF

size: NA
J: TRBJ2-7
V: TRBV7-6
D: TRBD1
DNA: TGTGCCAGCAGCTTTGGGACAGGATCAACCTACGAGCAGTACTTC
CDR3: CASSFGTGSTYEQYF

size: NA
J: TRBJ2-2
V: TRBV9
D: TRBD2
DNA: TGTGCCAGCAGCCGGCAAGCGGGATCGAACACCGGGGAGCTGTTTTTT
CDR3: CASSRQAGSNTGELFF

size: NA
J: TRBJ2-7
V: TRBV9
D: TRBD1
DNA: TGTGCCAGCAGCGCCAGACAGGGGAGTGGAGGCGAGCAGTACTTC
CDR3: CASSARQGSGGEQYF